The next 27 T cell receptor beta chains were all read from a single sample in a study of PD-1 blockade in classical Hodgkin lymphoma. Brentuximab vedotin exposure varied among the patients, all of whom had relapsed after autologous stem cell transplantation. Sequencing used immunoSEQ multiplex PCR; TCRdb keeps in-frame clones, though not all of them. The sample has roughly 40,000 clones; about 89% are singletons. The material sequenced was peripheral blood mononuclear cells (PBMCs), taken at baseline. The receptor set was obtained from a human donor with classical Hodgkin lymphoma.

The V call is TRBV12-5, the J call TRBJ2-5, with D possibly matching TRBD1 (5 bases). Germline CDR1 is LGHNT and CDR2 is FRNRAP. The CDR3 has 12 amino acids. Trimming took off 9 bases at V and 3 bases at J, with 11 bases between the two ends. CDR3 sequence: CASSSTEETQYF. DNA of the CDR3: TGTGCTAGCTCCTCGACAGAAGAGACCCAGTACTTC.

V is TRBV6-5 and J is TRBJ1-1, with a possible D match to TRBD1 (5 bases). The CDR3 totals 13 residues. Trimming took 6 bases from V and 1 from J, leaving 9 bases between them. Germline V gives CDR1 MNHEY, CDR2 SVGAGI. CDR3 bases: TGTGCCAGCAGCAGAACAGGGAACACTGAAGCTTTCTTT. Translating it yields CASSRTGNTEAFF.

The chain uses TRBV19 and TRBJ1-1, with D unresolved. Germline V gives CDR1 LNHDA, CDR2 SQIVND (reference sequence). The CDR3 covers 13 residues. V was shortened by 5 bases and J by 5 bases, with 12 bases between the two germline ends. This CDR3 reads CASSPLTRTEAFF. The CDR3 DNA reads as TGTGCCAGTAGTCCCCTGACCAGGACTGAAGCTTTCTTT. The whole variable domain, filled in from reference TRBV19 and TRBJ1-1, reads DGGITQSPKYLFRKEGQNVTLSCEQNLNHDAMYWYRQDPGQGLRLIYYSQIVNDFQKGDIAEGYSVSREKKESFPLTVTSAQKNPTAFYLCASSPLTRTEAFFGQGTRLTVV.

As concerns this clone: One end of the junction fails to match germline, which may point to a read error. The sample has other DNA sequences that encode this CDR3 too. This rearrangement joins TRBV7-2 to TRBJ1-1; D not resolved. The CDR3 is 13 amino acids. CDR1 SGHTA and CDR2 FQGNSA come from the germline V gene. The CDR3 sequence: CASSPDLNTEAFF. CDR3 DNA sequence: TGTGCCAGCAGCCCAGACCTGAACACTGAAGCCTTCTTT.

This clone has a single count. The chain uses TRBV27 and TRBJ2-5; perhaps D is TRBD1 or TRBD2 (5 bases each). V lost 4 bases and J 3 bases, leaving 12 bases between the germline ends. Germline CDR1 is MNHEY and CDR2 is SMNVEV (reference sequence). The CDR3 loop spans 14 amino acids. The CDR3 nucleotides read TGTGCCAGCAGTTCAACTGGGACGGAAGAGACCCAGTACTTC. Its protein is CASSSTGTEETQYF.

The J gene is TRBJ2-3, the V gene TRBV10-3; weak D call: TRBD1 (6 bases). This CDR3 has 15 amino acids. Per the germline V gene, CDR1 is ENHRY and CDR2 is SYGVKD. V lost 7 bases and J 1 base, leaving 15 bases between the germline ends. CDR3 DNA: TGTGCCATCAAGTTCGGCAGGGGACGCACAGATACGCAGTATTTT. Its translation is CAIKFGRGRTDTQYF.

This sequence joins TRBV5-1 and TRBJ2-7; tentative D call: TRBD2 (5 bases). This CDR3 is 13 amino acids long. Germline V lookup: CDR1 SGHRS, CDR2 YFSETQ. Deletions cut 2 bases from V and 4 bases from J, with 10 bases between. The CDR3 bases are TGCGCCAGCAGCTTCCTAGCTGGATACGAGCAGTACTTC. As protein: CASSFLAGYEQYF.

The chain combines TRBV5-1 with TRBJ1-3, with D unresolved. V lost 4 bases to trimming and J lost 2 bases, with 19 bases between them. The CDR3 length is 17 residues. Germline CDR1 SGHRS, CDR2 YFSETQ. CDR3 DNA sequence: TGCGCCAGCAGCGCCACTCCACACAGAACCCCTGGAAACACCATATATTTT. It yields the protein CASSATPHRTPGNTIYF.

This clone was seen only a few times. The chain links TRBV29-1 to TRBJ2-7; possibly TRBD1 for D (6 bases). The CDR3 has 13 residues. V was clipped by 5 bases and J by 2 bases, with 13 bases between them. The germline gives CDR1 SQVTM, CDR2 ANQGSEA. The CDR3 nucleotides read TGCAGCGTTTCCAGGGGACCTGCCTACGAGCAGTACTTC. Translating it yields CSVSRGPAYEQYF.

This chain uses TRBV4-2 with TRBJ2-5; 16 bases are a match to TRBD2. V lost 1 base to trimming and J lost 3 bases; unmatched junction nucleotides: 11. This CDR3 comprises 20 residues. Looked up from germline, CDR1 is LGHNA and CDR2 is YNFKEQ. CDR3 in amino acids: CASSQALGLAGGIREETQYF. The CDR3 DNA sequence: TGTGCCAGCAGCCAAGCCCTGGGACTAGCGGGAGGGATTCGGGAAGAGACCCAGTACTTC.

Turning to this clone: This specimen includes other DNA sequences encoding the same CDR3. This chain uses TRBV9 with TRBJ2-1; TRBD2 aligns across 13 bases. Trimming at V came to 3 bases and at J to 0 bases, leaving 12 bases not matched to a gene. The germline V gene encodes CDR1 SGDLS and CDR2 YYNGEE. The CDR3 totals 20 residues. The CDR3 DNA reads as TGTGCCAGCAGCGACGGGACCAGACTAGCGGGGGGATCCTCCTACAATGAGCAGTTCTTC. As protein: CASSDGTRLAGGSSYNEQFF.

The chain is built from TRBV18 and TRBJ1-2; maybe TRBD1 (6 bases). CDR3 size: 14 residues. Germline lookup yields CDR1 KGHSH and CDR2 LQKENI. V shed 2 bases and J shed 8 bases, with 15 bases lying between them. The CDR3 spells CASSPFSGVYGYTF. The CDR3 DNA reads TGTGCCAGCTCACCATTTTCAGGGGTTTACGGCTACACCTTC.

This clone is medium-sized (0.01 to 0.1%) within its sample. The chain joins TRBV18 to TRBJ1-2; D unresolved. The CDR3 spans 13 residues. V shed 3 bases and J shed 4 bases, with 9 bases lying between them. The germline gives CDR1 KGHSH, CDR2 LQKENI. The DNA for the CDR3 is TGTGCCAGCTCACCTTCACTCCCCTATGGCTACACCTTC. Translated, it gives CASSPSLPYGYTF.

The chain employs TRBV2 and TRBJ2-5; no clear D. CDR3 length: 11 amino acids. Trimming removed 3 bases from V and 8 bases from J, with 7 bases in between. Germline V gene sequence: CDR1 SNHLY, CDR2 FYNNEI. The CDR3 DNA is TGTGCCAGCAGTGAGAAACTAACCCAGTACTTC. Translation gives CASSEKLTQYF.

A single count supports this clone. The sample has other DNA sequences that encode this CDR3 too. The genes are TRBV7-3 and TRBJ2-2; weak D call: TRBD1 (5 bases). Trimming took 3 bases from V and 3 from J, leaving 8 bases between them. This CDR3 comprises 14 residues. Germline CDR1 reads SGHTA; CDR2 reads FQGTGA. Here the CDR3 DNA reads TGTGCCAGCAGCTTGGAAGGGGACACCGGGGAGCTGTTTTTT. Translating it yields CASSLEGDTGELFF.

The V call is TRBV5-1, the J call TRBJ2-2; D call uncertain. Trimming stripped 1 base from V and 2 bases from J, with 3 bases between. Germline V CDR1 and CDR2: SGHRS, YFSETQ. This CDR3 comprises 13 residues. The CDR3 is CASSLYNTGELFF. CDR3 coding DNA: TGCGCCAGCAGCTTGTACAACACCGGGGAGCTGTTTTTT.

CDR3 amino acids: CASFSRGGAGANVLTF. The DNA for the CDR3 is TGTGCCAGCTTCTCGAGAGGGGGCGCTGGGGCCAACGTCCTGACTTTC. The V and J genes are TRBV7-2 and TRBJ2-6, with 7 bases lining up with TRBD1. This CDR3 is built from 16 residues. Unmatched junction bases numbered 9, after V lost 8 bases and J lost 2 bases. CDR1 is SGHTA and CDR2 is FQGNSA in the germline V gene.

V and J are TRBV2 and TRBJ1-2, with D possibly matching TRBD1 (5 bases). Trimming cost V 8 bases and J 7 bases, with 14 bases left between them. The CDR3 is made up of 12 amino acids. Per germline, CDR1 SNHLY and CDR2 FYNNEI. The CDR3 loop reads CASGVSGVGYTF. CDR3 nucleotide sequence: TGTGCCAGCGGGGTTTCGGGGGTTGGCTACACCTTC. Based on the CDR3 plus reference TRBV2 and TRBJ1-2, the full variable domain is EPEVTQTPSHQVTQMGQEVILRCVPISNHLYFYWYRQILGQKVEFLVSFYNNEISEKSEIFDDQFSVERPDGSNFTLKIRSTKLEDSAMYFCASGVSGVGYTFGSGTRLTVV.

The CDR3 DNA is TGTGCCAGCTCACCTAGCGGGATTACAGATACGCAGTATTTT. It specifies CASSPSGITDTQYF. The chain joins TRBV18 to TRBJ2-3; TRBD2 agrees at 8 bases. Germline V gene sequence: CDR1 KGHSH, CDR2 LQKENI. J gave up 3 bases and V 3 bases, and 2 bases lay outside the gene matches. The CDR3 extends over 14 amino acids.

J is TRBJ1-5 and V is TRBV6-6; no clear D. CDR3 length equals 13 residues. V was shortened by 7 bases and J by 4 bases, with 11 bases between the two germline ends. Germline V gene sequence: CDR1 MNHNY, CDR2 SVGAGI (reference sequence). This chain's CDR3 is CASIGRVNQPQHF. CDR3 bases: TGTGCCAGCATAGGTAGGGTGAATCAGCCCCAGCATTTT.

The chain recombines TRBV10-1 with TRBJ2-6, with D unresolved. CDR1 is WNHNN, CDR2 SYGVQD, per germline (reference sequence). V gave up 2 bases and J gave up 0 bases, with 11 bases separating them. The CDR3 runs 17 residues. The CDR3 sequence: CASSEPTPYSGANVLTF. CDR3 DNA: TGCGCCAGCAGTGAGCCGACACCCTACTCTGGGGCCAACGTCCTGACTTTC.

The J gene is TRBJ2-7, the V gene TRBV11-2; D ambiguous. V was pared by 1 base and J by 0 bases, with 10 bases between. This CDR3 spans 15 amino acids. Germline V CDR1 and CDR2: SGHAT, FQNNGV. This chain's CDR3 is CASSLGGFLSYEQYF. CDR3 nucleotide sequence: TGTGCCAGCAGCTTAGGCGGATTCCTCTCCTACGAGCAGTACTTC.

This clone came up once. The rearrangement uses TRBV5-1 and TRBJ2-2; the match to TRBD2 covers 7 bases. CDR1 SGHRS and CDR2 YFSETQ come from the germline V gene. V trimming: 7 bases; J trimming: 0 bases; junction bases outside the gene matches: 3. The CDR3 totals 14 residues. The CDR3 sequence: CASAREANTGELFF. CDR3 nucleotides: TGCGCCAGCGCCCGGGAGGCGAACACCGGGGAGCTGTTTTTT.

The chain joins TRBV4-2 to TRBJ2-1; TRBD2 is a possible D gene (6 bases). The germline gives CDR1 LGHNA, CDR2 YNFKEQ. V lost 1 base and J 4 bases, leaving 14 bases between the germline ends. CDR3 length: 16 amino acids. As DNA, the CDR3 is TGTGCCAGCAGCCAAGCTCGACGGGGGAGATACAATGAGCAGTTCTTC. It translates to CASSQARRGRYNEQFF.

This chain's CDR3 is CASSVRGSGNTIYF. CDR3 sequence (DNA): TGTGCCAGCAGCGTAAGGGGCTCTGGAAACACCATATATTTT. The chain combines TRBV9 with TRBJ1-3, with a tentative D call TRBD1 (5 bases). V dropped 1 base and J dropped 0 bases, with 5 bases sitting between them. This CDR3 contains 14 residues. Germline CDR1 and CDR2: SGDLS and YYNGEE.

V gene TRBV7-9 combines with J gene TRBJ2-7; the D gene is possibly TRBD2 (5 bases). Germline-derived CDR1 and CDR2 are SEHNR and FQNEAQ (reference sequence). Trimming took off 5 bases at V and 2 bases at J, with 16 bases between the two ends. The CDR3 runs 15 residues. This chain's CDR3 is CASSEGGWAPYEQYF. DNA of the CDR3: TGTGCCAGCAGCGAGGGTGGGTGGGCGCCCTACGAGCAGTACTTC. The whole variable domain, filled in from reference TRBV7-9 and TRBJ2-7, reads DTGVSQNPRHKITKRGQNVTFRCDPISEHNRLYWYRQTLGQGPEFLTYFQNEAQLEKSRLLSDRFSAERPKGSFSTLEIQRTEQGDSAMYLCASSEGGWAPYEQYFGPGTRLTVT.

The CDR3 DNA is TGTGCCAGCAGACCAGGAGGCACAGATACGCAGTATTTT. The encoded protein is CASRPGGTDTQYF. This chain connects TRBV27 to TRBJ2-3; no firm D call. The CDR3 covers 13 residues. V was pared by 6 bases and J by 1 base, with 8 bases between. Germline assignment: CDR1 MNHEY and CDR2 SMNVEV (reference sequence).